Presented here are 12 T cell receptor beta chains from one specimen sequenced in a study of blood T cell repertoires in COVID-19. Only in-frame clones appear in the TCRdb table, and some are missing; sequencing was by immunoSEQ multiplex PCR. This sample has roughly 250,000 clones, with 86% found just once. The sequencing sample was made of PBMCs or T cells enriched from blood (not recorded which). The receptors derive from a woman in her forties with acute COVID-19.

This chain links TRBV19 with TRBJ1-3; 7 bases map to TRBD1. Unmatched junction bases numbered 2, after V lost 5 bases and J lost 1 base. Germline V gene sequence: CDR1 LNHDA, CDR2 SQIVND (reference sequence). CDR3 length: 14 residues. This CDR3 is CASSPDRSGNTIYF. The CDR3 DNA reads as TGTGCCAGTAGTCCGGACAGGTCTGGAAACACCATATATTTT.

The V call is TRBV4-1, the J call TRBJ2-7; 11 nucleotides match TRBD2. J gave up 1 base and V 3 bases, and 5 bases lay outside the gene matches. Germline CDR1 is MGHRA and CDR2 is YSYEKL. The CDR3 totals 16 residues. The CDR3 spells CASSHPTSGGSYEQYF. The CDR3 bases are TGCGCCAGCAGCCACCCCACTAGCGGGGGTTCCTACGAGCAGTACTTC.

This clone has just one count. The V gene is TRBV5-1, the J gene TRBJ2-2; D may be TRBD1 (6 bases). Germline lookup yields CDR1 SGHRS and CDR2 YFSETQ. Trimming cost V 2 bases and J 2 bases, with 10 bases left between them. This CDR3 is built from 15 residues. The DNA of the CDR3 is TGCGCCAGCAGCTTCCTACAGGGTAACACCGGGGAGCTGTTTTTT. This codes for CASSFLQGNTGELFF.

This clone turned up a few times. This chain uses TRBV10-1 with TRBJ1-2, with a weak D call TRBD1 (6 bases). This CDR3 is 13 amino acids long. The V gene's germline CDR1 is WNHNN and CDR2 SYGVQD (reference sequence). Trimming took 6 bases from V and 2 from J, leaving 10 bases between them. CDR3 amino acids: CASSGDRNYGYTF. Written as DNA, the CDR3 is TGCGCCAGCAGCGGAGACAGGAACTATGGCTACACCTTC.

This sequence joins TRBV9 and TRBJ2-1, with TRBD2 matching over 10 bases. The V gene's germline CDR1 is SGDLS and CDR2 YYNGEE. The CDR3 runs 14 residues. V shed 0 bases, J shed 9 bases, and the junction held 3 bases outside the gene matches. This CDR3 reads CASSVELAGFEQFF. CDR3 bases: TGTGCCAGCAGCGTAGAACTAGCGGGATTTGAGCAGTTCTTC.

The chain combines TRBV5-1 with TRBJ2-3; 7 bases are shared with TRBD1. After removal of 5 bases from V and 2 bases from J, the junction contained 8 bases not matched to a gene. This CDR3 has 15 residues. From germline, CDR1 is SGHRS and CDR2 YFSETQ. The CDR3 nucleotides read TGCGCCAGCAGTTCTACCGGGACAGACACAGATACGCAGTATTTT. Its protein product is CASSSTGTDTDTQYF.

V gene TRBV19 combines with J gene TRBJ2-7; TRBD2 matches at 12 bases. Germline loops: CDR1 LNHDA, CDR2 SQIVND (reference sequence). V dropped 7 bases and J dropped 12; count of bases not matched to a gene: 4. There are 11 residues in the CDR3. For the CDR3, the DNA is TGTGCCAGTATGGCTAGCGGGAGGGTGTACTTC. Translation: CASMASGRVYF.

The V and J genes are TRBV27 and TRBJ2-5; TRBD2 matches at 10 bases. There are 17 residues in the CDR3. Trimming took 6 bases from V and 4 from J; bases not matched to a gene: 14. The V gene's germline CDR1 is MNHEY and CDR2 SMNVEV (reference sequence). The CDR3 nucleotides read TGTGCCAGCAGCCCCCTCTGGCTAGCGGGAGAGCTAGAGACCCAGTACTTC. Its protein product is CASSPLWLAGELETQYF.

V is TRBV6-5 and J is TRBJ1-1, with D perhaps matching TRBD1 (5 bases). There are 14 residues in the CDR3. The ends were cut back, 6 bases at V and 1 base at J, with 12 bases in the middle. CDR1 MNHEY and CDR2 SVGAGI come from the germline V gene. The CDR3 nucleotides are TGTGCCAGCAGGAAACAGGTACCGAACACTGAAGCTTTCTTT. Translation: CASRKQVPNTEAFF.

The chain joins TRBV5-1 to TRBJ2-6; TRBD2 might be the D (5 bases). Germline CDR1 SGHRS, CDR2 YFSETQ. V shed 2 bases and J shed 2 bases, with 11 bases lying between them. This CDR3 comprises 16 residues. The CDR3 nucleotides read TGCGCCAGCAGCTTTGTGTCGGGGACTGGGGCCAACGTCCTGACTTTC. Protein: CASSFVSGTGANVLTF.

This clone came up a few times. The CDR3, as DNA: TGTGCCAGCAGTGACACGGACACGACCTACAATGAGCAGTTCTTC. Its protein product is CASSDTDTTYNEQFF. The rearrangement uses TRBV6-4 and TRBJ2-1; D might be TRBD1 (5 bases). From germline, CDR1 is MRHNA and CDR2 SNTAGT. The length of the CDR3 is 15 residues. Deletions cut 2 bases from V and 2 bases from J, with 10 bases between.

The rearrangement joins TRBV5-4 to TRBJ2-1; 8 nucleotides match TRBD2. CDR1 SGHNT and CDR2 YYREEE come from the germline V gene (reference sequence). The CDR3 totals 15 residues. The trim removed 5 bases at V and 0 bases at J, leaving 4 bases unmatched. The CDR3 bases are TGTGCCAGCAGAGGGACTAGAAGCTCCTACAATGAGCAGTTCTTC. This gives the protein CASRGTRSSYNEQFF.